A single sample is the source of the 2 T cell receptor beta chains below, sequenced in a study of T cell responses to AZD1222 COVID-19 vaccine (dated by TCRdb to the early 2020s). Sample time point, as interpreted from the label and publication: baseline before first vaccination. The library came from the immunoSEQ multiplex PCR assay. TCRdb obtained this table from immuneACCESS and retained in-frame rearrangements with V and J assigned. These tables miss some clones; where compared with another copy, unresolved V genes account for less than half of the shortfall, and the remainder is unexplained. This sample lists 140,000 to 150,000 clones; around nine tenths were detected once. Roughly 5.5% of the sample goes to the ten largest clones. Sequencing was performed on peripheral blood, taken on day 0 of AZD1222 vaccination. The receptors derive from an adult in good health.

This clone appeared a single time. V gene TRBV5-1 combines with J gene TRBJ2-3; the match to TRBD1 covers 9 bases. The length of the CDR3 is 13 residues. V lost 4 bases to trimming and J lost 3 bases; unmatched junction nucleotides: 0. Per the germline V gene, CDR1 is SGHRS and CDR2 is YFSETQ. The CDR3 region has the DNA TGCGCCAGCAGCGGGACAGGGACAGATACGCAGTATTTT. This encodes CASSGTGTDTQYF.

This chain uses TRBV18 with TRBJ2-6; D is ambiguous. With 6 bases removed from V and 0 bases from J, the gap between germline ends came to 15 bases. The CDR3 contains 17 residues. Germline V gene lookup returns CDR1 KGHSH and CDR2 LQKENI. The DNA of the CDR3 is TGTGCCAGCTCCGCGCGCGGCCCGCCCTCTGGGGCCAACGTCCTGACTTTC. This gives the protein CASSARGPPSGANVLTF.